The rows below give T cell receptor beta chains drawn from one sample of a study of graft-versus-host responses after intestinal transplantation. Their target antigens are unknown. Clones were sequenced by immunoSEQ multiplex PCR, and TCRdb holds only the in-frame ones, with some missing. The sample yields fewer than 110,000 clones, roughly 93% seen once. The specimen was unstimulated CD8+ T cells sorted from spleen or lymph node cells, collected before intestinal transplant. Source of these receptors: a human donor who received an intestinal transplant. Each CDR3 is given with its conserved first and last residue. D genes are given only for firm matches. A clone size is listed for some rows: how often the clone was seen (once, few, many), or a class if it is expanded.

V gene	clone size	J gene	D gene	CDR3 protein	CDR3 DNA
TRBV7-2	once	TRBJ1-2	-	CASSLGGGRDIIYGYTF	TGTGCCAGCAGCTTAGGGGGGGGAAGGGACATCATCTATGGCTACACCTTC
TRBV19	once	TRBJ1-2	-	CASRAGGNPNYGYTF	TGTGCCAGTAGGGCGGGAGGGAACCCTAACTATGGCTACACCTTC
TRBV6-5	-	TRBJ1-3	TRBD1	CASSYTGGSGNTIYF	TGTGCCAGCAGTTACACAGGGGGATCTGGAAACACCATATATTTT
TRBV7-6	-	TRBJ2-3	-	CASSLEVAGTDTQYF	TGTGCCAGCAGCTTAGAAGTTGCCGGGACAGATACGCAGTATTTT
TRBV4-1	-	TRBJ2-7	-	CASRPYEQYF	TGCGCCAGCAGACCCTACGAGCAGTACTTC
TRBV9	-	TRBJ2-5	-	CASSVQWGARETQYF	TGTGCCAGCAGCGTGCAGTGGGGGGCGCGGGAGACCCAGTACTTC
TRBV19	-	TRBJ1-1	-	CASSSLQGNTEAFF	TGTGCCAGTAGTAGCCTACAGGGGAACACTGAAGCTTTCTTT
TRBV14	once	TRBJ2-3	TRBD2	CASSQGTSPLPDTQYF	TGTGCCAGCAGCCAAGGGACTAGCCCGCTTCCAGATACGCAGTATTTT
TRBV5-1	-	TRBJ2-7	-	CASSLGRDDYEQYF	TGCGCCAGCAGCTTAGGCAGGGACGACTACGAGCAGTACTTC
TRBV4-2	-	TRBJ2-7	-	CASSQERSDAPYEQYF	TGTGCCAGCAGCCAAGAGAGGAGCGACGCCCCCTACGAGCAGTACTTC
TRBV15	once	TRBJ2-1	-	CATGGTYNEQFF	TGTGCCACCGGCGGTACCTACAATGAGCAGTTCTTC
TRBV5-4	medium-sized	TRBJ2-7	-	CASSPTGHPTYEQYF	TGTGCCAGCAGCCCCACGGGACACCCAACCTACGAGCAGTACTTC
TRBV11-2	-	TRBJ1-1	-	CASSLARNTEAFF	TGTGCCAGCAGCTTAGCCAGGAACACTGAAGCTTTCTTT
TRBV10-2	-	TRBJ1-1	-	CASSEVGANTEAFF	TGCGCCAGCAGTGAAGTAGGGGCAAACACTGAAGCTTTCTTT